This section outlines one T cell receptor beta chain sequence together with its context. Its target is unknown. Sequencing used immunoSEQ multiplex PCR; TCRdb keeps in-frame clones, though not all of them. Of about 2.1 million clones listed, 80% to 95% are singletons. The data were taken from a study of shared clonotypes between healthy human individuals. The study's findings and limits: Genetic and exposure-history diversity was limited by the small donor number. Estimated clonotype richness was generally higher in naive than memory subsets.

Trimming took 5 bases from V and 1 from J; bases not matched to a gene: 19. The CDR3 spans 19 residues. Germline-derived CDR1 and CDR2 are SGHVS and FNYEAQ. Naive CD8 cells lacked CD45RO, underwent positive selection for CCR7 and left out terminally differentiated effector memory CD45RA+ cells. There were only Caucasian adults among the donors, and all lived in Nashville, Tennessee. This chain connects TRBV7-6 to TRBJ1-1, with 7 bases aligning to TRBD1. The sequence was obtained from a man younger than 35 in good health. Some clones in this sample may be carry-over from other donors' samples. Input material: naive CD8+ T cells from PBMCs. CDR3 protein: CASSPLTRTRGLTNTEAFF. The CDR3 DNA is TGTGCCAGCAGCCCCCTCACCAGGACAAGGGGGCTAACGAACACTGAAGCTTTCTTT.